This T cell receptor (beta chain) was retrieved from a study of blood T cell repertoires in COVID-19. This clone was seen only once. Trimming removed 1 base from V and 5 bases from J; junction bases left unmatched: 7. In germline, CDR1 is MNHEY, CDR2 SMNVEV (reference sequence). CDR3 length equals 15 residues. Clones were read by immunoSEQ multiplex PCR, and TCRdb kept only the in-frame ones, dropping some. Here the sample spans over 20,000 clones, over 70% being singletons. The chain has TRBV27 and TRBJ2-7; 8 positions match TRBD1. Source material: peripheral blood. This receptor was obtained from a man aged 50 to 59 with active or convalescent COVID-19. The CDR3 DNA follows: TGTGCCAGCAGTTTATTGGCAGGGGGCGTCGACGAGCAGTACTTC. Translating gives CASSLLAGGVDEQYF.